This TCR beta chain was retrieved from a study of patients and donors after allogeneic stem cell transplantation. This CDR3 spans 12 amino acids. Per the germline V gene, CDR1 is KGHSH and CDR2 is LQKENI. Trimming cost V 3 bases and J 8 bases, with 8 bases left between them. TCRdb reprocessed the RT-PCR reads with MiXCR, giving one entry per CDR3 protein. The repertoire holds 800,000 to 1,000,000 distinct CDR3 sequences, with over 15% as singletons. The TCR was taken from a human donor who was either an allogeneic HSCT recipient or a stem cell or donor lymphocyte infusion donor (not recorded which). It is not recorded whose cells these are; they may come from a transplant donor. The sample was blood, either unsorted or a sorted T cell fraction (not recorded which). The chain employs TRBV18 and TRBJ2-1; the D gene is possibly TRBD1 (6 bases). The chain's CDR3 is CASSPKGDEQFF. The CDR3, as DNA: TGTGCCAGCTCACCCAAGGGGGATGAGCAGTTCTTC.